The rows below give T cell receptor beta chains drawn from one sample of a study of shared clonotypes between healthy human individuals. Libraries were prepared by immunoSEQ multiplex PCR; TCRdb keeps only in-frame clonotypes and omits some of them. Counted here are about 820,000 clones, 85% to 95% occurring once; the ten biggest clones make up 24%. The sample comprised naive CD8+ T cells sorted from blood. The receptors here all came from a young man in good health. CDR3s include the opening cysteine and the closing phenylalanine or tryptophan. Fields, in order: J gene, clone size, D gene, V gene, CDR3 protein, CDR3 DNA. The D gene is left open where the match is weak. Clone size is given for some rows only: seen once, a few or many times, or a class if the clone is expanded.

TRBJ2-7	once	-	TRBV10-3	CAATGSGEQYF	TGTGCCGCAACAGGGTCGGGGGAGCAGTACTTC
TRBJ2-1	-	-	TRBV11-3	CASSSGQRFEQFF	TGTGCCAGCAGTTCCGGACAGAGGTTTGAGCAGTTCTTC
TRBJ2-2	-	TRBD2	TRBV10-2	CASSESGLAGTGELFF	TGCGCCAGCAGTGAGAGTGGACTAGCGGGAACCGGGGAGCTGTTTTTT
TRBJ1-1	-	-	TRBV13	CASSLVGAEAFF	TGTGCCAGCAGCTTAGTGGGGGCAGAAGCTTTCTTT
TRBJ2-3	-	TRBD2	TRBV7-6	CASSRRGGYTDTQYF	TGTGCCAGCAGCCGTCGCGGGGGATACACAGATACGCAGTATTTT
TRBJ2-6	-	TRBD1	TRBV5-4	CASSSYRDRVISGANVLTF	TGTGCCAGCAGCAGTTACCGGGACAGGGTGATCTCTGGGGCCAACGTCCTGACTTTC
TRBJ2-1	-	-	TRBV13	CASRRGSSYNEQFF	TGTGCCAGCCGGAGGGGGAGCTCCTACAATGAGCAGTTCTTC
TRBJ2-7	-	TRBD1	TRBV19	CASSELGTAYEQYF	TGTGCCAGTAGCGAGCTTGGGACAGCCTACGAGCAGTACTTC
TRBJ1-2	-	-	TRBV7-9	CASSLVVASPRGYGYTF	TGTGCCAGCAGCTTAGTGGTTGCGTCGCCGCGCGGCTATGGCTACACCTTC
TRBJ2-1	-	TRBD2	TRBV9	CASSVEDGRNEQFF	TGTGCCAGCAGCGTAGAGGACGGGAGGAATGAGCAGTTCTTC
TRBJ2-7	-	TRBD1	TRBV19	CASSNLRTGTYEQYF	TGTGCCAGTAGTAACCTACGGACAGGGACCTACGAGCAGTACTTC
TRBJ1-1	-	-	TRBV11-2	CASSYHGGGNTEAFF	TGTGCCAGCAGCTACCACGGTGGGGGGAACACTGAAGCTTTCTTT
TRBJ2-7	-	TRBD1	TRBV19	CASSYGTGETYEQYF	TGTGCCAGTAGTTACGGGACAGGGGAAACCTACGAGCAGTACTTC
TRBJ2-1	-	-	TRBV27	CASSGSIGNEQFF	TGTGCCAGCAGTGGGAGTATTGGCAATGAGCAGTTCTTC
TRBJ2-7	-	-	TRBV7-9	CASSPADSYEQYF	TGTGCCAGCAGCCCCGCCGACAGCTACGAGCAGTACTTC
TRBJ2-3	-	-	TRBV5-1	CASSPATWGAISTDTQYF	TGCGCCAGCAGCCCGGCGACTTGGGGTGCGATAAGCACAGATACGCAGTATTTT
TRBJ2-1	-	TRBD1	TRBV7-9	CASSLFGDRGAPWEQFF	TGTGCCAGCAGCTTATTTGGGGACAGGGGAGCCCCATGGGAGCAGTTCTTC
TRBJ2-7	-	-	TRBV27	CASSLLGDEQYF	TGTGCCAGCAGCCTCCTAGGGGACGAGCAGTACTTC
TRBJ2-5	-	TRBD2	TRBV7-9	CASSFRERELETQYF	TGTGCCAGCAGCTTCCGGGAGCGGGAGTTAGAGACCCAGTACTTC
TRBJ2-3	-	-	TRBV9	CASSLYGTRSSTDTQYF	TGTGCCAGCAGCCTTTACGGGACTCGCTCTAGCACAGATACGCAGTATTTT
TRBJ2-5	-	-	TRBV7-9	CASSPRNLTDQETQYF	TGTGCCAGCAGCCCCCGAAACCTGACAGACCAAGAGACCCAGTACTTC
TRBJ2-3	-	TRBD1	TRBV7-2	CASSLPLGQGVVYTQYF	TGTGCCAGCAGCTTACCGCTTGGACAGGGGGTTGTTTATACGCAGTATTTT
TRBJ1-2	-	-	TRBV5-8	CASRHPTSVGYTF	TGTGCCAGCAGGCATCCAACTTCGGTAGGCTACACCTTC
TRBJ2-7	-	TRBD1	TRBV19	CASSMGTGSYEQYF	TGTGCCAGTAGTATGGGGACAGGGTCCTACGAGCAGTACTTC
TRBJ2-7	-	-	TRBV28	CASSFDMSRGAEQYF	TGTGCCAGCAGTTTTGATATGAGCAGGGGCGCCGAGCAGTACTTC
TRBJ2-7	-	-	TRBV5-5	CASSLTQGRYEQYF	TGTGCCAGCAGCCTGACTCAGGGGAGGTACGAGCAGTACTTC
TRBJ2-7	-	TRBD2	TRBV18	CASSPGTGLAGAGEQYF	TGTGCCAGCTCACCAGGGACGGGGCTAGCGGGAGCCGGGGAGCAGTACTTC
TRBJ2-2	-	TRBD1	TRBV7-8	CASSLGQGSPTGELFF	TGTGCCAGCAGCTTAGGACAGGGGAGTCCCACCGGGGAGCTGTTTTTT
TRBJ2-1	-	TRBD2	TRBV19	CASSTPLAGPYNEQFF	TGTGCCAGTAGTACCCCACTAGCGGGACCCTACAATGAGCAGTTCTTC
TRBJ2-7	-	TRBD1	TRBV27	CASSPRFEDRNAYEQYF	TGTGCCAGCAGTCCCCGCTTCGAGGACAGGAACGCCTACGAGCAGTACTTC
TRBJ2-3	-	TRBD2	TRBV29-1	CSVDSGGEDTQYF	TGCAGCGTTGATTCGGGGGGGGAGGATACGCAGTATTTT
TRBJ1-1	-	TRBD1	TRBV5-1	CASSSRQGTEAFF	TGCGCCAGCAGCTCCAGACAGGGGACTGAAGCTTTCTTT
TRBJ1-3	-	-	TRBV7-9	CASSPPLRAGNTIYF	TGTGCCAGCAGCCCCCCTCTCCGGGCAGGAAACACCATATATTTT
TRBJ2-1	-	-	TRBV7-2	CASSLEIEQFF	TGTGCCAGCAGCTTAGAAATTGAGCAGTTCTTC
TRBJ1-4	-	-	TRBV6-5	CASSTQGNWEKLFF	TGTGCCAGCAGTACGCAGGGAAATTGGGAAAAACTGTTTTTT
TRBJ1-4	-	TRBD1	TRBV2	CASRTGTDNEKLFF	TGTGCCAGCCGGACAGGGACGGATAATGAAAAACTGTTTTTT
TRBJ2-1	-	-	TRBV7-6	CASSTATAYNEQFF	TGTGCCAGCAGCACAGCGACAGCCTACAATGAGCAGTTCTTC
TRBJ1-1	-	TRBD1	TRBV19	CATQGRTMNTEAFF	TGTGCCACACAGGGGCGGACCATGAACACTGAAGCTTTCTTT
TRBJ2-1	-	TRBD2	TRBV13	CASSPGTPSGGSSYNEQFF	TGTGCCAGCAGCCCAGGGACCCCTAGCGGGGGGTCCTCCTACAATGAGCAGTTCTTC
TRBJ2-2	-	-	TRBV9	CASSPPGGVSHTGELFF	TGTGCCAGCAGCCCTCCCGGAGGGGTGTCCCACACCGGGGAGCTGTTTTTT
TRBJ2-2	once	TRBD2	TRBV5-1	CASTRLAGTGELFF	TGCGCCAGCACGAGACTAGCGGGTACCGGGGAGCTGTTTTTT
TRBJ1-2	-	-	TRBV29-1	CSVGDGYGYTF	TGCAGCGTTGGGGACGGCTATGGCTACACCTTC
TRBJ2-4	-	-	TRBV10-3	CASPLGAVLRGLNIQYF	TGTGCCAGCCCTCTTGGGGCTGTTCTCCGGGGCCTAAACATTCAGTACTTC
TRBJ2-7	-	-	TRBV5-1	CASSPETGNYEQYF	TGCGCCAGCAGCCCGGAAACAGGGAACTACGAGCAGTACTTC
TRBJ2-1	-	-	TRBV25-1	CASSEEQVSYNEQFF	TGTGCCAGCAGTGAAGAACAGGTTTCCTACAATGAGCAGTTCTTC
TRBJ2-7	-	TRBD1	TRBV7-8	CASSLGQIDEQYF	TGTGCCAGCAGCCTGGGACAGATCGACGAGCAGTACTTC
TRBJ1-1	-	-	TRBV13	CASSYQRSEAFF	TGTGCCAGCAGCTATCAACGGAGTGAAGCTTTCTTT
TRBJ1-2	once	TRBD1	TRBV10-2	CASRGQTPLNYGYTF	TGCGCCAGCAGGGGACAGACTCCATTGAACTATGGCTACACCTTC
TRBJ2-5	-	-	TRBV18	CASSPRGRDQETQYF	TGTGCCAGCTCACCCAGGGGGAGGGACCAAGAGACCCAGTACTTC
TRBJ2-7	-	-	TRBV28	CASSFTGEIYEQYF	TGTGCCAGCAGTTTTACGGGAGAGATTTACGAGCAGTACTTC
TRBJ2-5	-	TRBD1	TRBV30	CAWSRGQGGETQYF	TGTGCCTGGAGTCGTGGACAGGGCGGAGAGACCCAGTACTTC
TRBJ2-1	-	TRBD2	TRBV27	CASSLSFSVDGRAYNEQFF	TGTGCCAGCAGTTTATCCTTCTCCGTTGACGGGAGGGCCTACAATGAGCAGTTCTTC
TRBJ2-3	-	TRBD2	TRBV5-5	CASSLTSGSGTDTQYF	TGTGCCAGCAGCTTAACCAGCGGGAGTGGGACAGATACGCAGTATTTT
TRBJ1-1	-	TRBD1	TRBV5-1	CASSLPKDRANTEAFF	TGCGCCAGCAGCCTACCTAAGGACAGGGCGAACACTGAAGCTTTCTTT